The 13 T cell receptor beta chains below were found in one sample sequenced in a study of T cell responses to AZD1222 COVID-19 vaccine. Generated by immunoSEQ multiplex PCR, the TCRdb table keeps only in-frame clones and is missing some. The table shows 65,000 to 85,000 clones, with about four fifths occurring only once. The source was peripheral blood, collected 28 days after the second AZD1222 dose. These receptors all stem from an adult who received the AZD1222 COVID-19 vaccine.

This CDR3 reads CASSPPGQTRGSPLHF. Written as DNA, the CDR3 is TGTGCCAGCAGCCCACCCGGACAGACCCGGGGTTCACCCCTCCACTTT. The gene calls are TRBV7-9 and TRBJ1-6; a weak D match, TRBD1 (6 bases). From germline, CDR1 is SEHNR and CDR2 FQNEAQ (reference sequence). V dropped 5 bases and J dropped 9 bases, with 20 bases sitting between them. The CDR3 has 16 residues. The entire variable domain, with the rest obtained from reference TRBV7-9 and TRBJ1-6, is as follows: DTGVSQNPRHKITKRGQNVTFRCDPISEHNRLYWYRQTLGQGPEFLTYFQNEAQLEKSRLLSDRFSAERPKGSFSTLEIQRTEQGDSAMYLCASSPPGQTRGSPLHFGNGTRLTVT.

The chain uses TRBV28 and TRBJ2-7; D may be TRBD2 (5 bases). V lost 5 bases and J 0 bases, leaving 11 bases between the germline ends. The CDR3 totals 14 residues. Per germline, CDR1 MDHEN and CDR2 SYDVKM. The CDR3 protein is CASSREGVSYEQYF. The CDR3 DNA sequence: TGTGCCAGCAGTAGAGAGGGTGTCTCCTACGAGCAGTACTTC. Full variable domain (remainder filled in from reference TRBV28 and TRBJ2-7): DVKVTQSSRYLVKRTGEKVFLECVQDMDHENMFWYRQDPGLGLRLIYFSYDVKMKEKGDIPEGYSVSREKKERFSLILESASTNQTSMYLCASSREGVSYEQYFGPGTRLTVT.

V gene TRBV29-1 combines with J gene TRBJ2-4; no reliable D call. This CDR3 region has 13 residues. With 6 bases removed from V and 1 base from J, the gap between germline ends came to 10 bases. CDR1 is SQVTM and CDR2 is ANQGSEA in the germline V gene. The CDR3 reads CSVSPVAKNIQYF. CDR3 nucleotide sequence: TGCAGCGTATCGCCCGTGGCCAAAAACATTCAGTACTTC.

J is TRBJ1-2 and V is TRBV12-3 or TRBV12-4; tentatively, D is TRBD1 (5 bases). Trimming shortened V by 5 bases and J by 6 bases, and 13 bases separated the two germline ends. CDR3 length: 13 residues. The CDR3 DNA is TGTGCCAGCAGTCCCCCCGGGGCTCATGGCTACACCTTC. This encodes CASSPPGAHGYTF.

The gene calls are TRBV6-2 or TRBV6-3 and TRBJ1-5, with D unresolved. The germline V and J ends were trimmed by 0 bases and 4 bases, with 7 bases remaining between them. The V gene's germline CDR1 is MNHEY and CDR2 SVGEGT. The CDR3 consists of 14 residues. The CDR3 DNA reads as TGTGCCAGCAGTTACTCGATGGTTAATCAGCCCCAGCATTTT. Its translation: CASSYSMVNQPQHF.

V usage is TRBV11-1 and J usage is TRBJ1-1, with D perhaps matching TRBD1 (5 bases). This CDR3 is built from 11 residues. V shed 4 bases and J shed 7 bases, with 7 bases lying between them. Germline V gives CDR1 SGHAT, CDR2 FQDESV (reference sequence). The CDR3 loop is CASSWGGEAFF. The CDR3 region has the DNA TGTGCCAGCAGCTGGGGGGGTGAAGCTTTCTTT.

This chain connects TRBV6-6 to TRBJ1-2; 8 nucleotides agree with TRBD1. Per the germline V gene, CDR1 is MNHNY and CDR2 is SVGAGI (reference sequence). The CDR3 has 14 residues. J was trimmed by 6 bases and V by 2 bases; bases with no gene match: 5. In nucleotides, the CDR3 is TGTGCCAGCAGTTACACACCAGGGGGCGATGGCTACACCTTC. Protein product: CASSYTPGGDGYTF.

The chain recombines TRBV6-2 or TRBV6-3 with TRBJ2-3; 9 positions agree with TRBD2. Germline V gene data show CDR1 as MNHEY and CDR2 as SVGEGT. Germline trimming cut 6 bases from V and 4 bases from J; bases unmatched to any gene: 14. This CDR3 has 17 amino acids. The CDR3 reads CASSPSPAGGLADTQYF. For the CDR3, the DNA is TGTGCCAGCAGCCCCTCCCCAGCGGGGGGCCTCGCAGATACGCAGTATTTT.

The genes are TRBV5-4 and TRBJ2-7, with D perhaps TRBD1 or TRBD2 (5 bases each). V lost 2 bases, J lost 6 bases, and 18 bases lay in between. Looked up from germline, CDR1 is SGHNT and CDR2 is YYREEE (reference sequence). The CDR3 is 15 residues long. CDR3 sequence: CASSFGLGTVGEQYF. CDR3 sequence (DNA): TGTGCCAGCAGCTTCGGACTTGGGACGGTGGGCGAGCAGTACTTC.

V gene TRBV11-2 combines with J gene TRBJ2-3; 14 positions agree with TRBD2. Trimming cost V 4 bases and J 4 bases; bases outside gene matches: 10. CDR1 and CDR2 (germline): SGHAT, FQNNGV. The CDR3 has 18 residues. CDR3 amino acids: CASSSPTSGGVGADTQYF. The CDR3 DNA is TGTGCCAGCAGCTCTCCGACTAGCGGGGGGGTCGGGGCAGATACGCAGTATTTT.

V is TRBV18 and J is TRBJ2-1, with D possibly matching TRBD2 (6 bases). The length of the CDR3 is 16 residues. From germline, CDR1 is KGHSH and CDR2 LQKENI. V was cut by 4 bases and J by 7 bases, with 20 bases left in between. The CDR3 nucleotides are TGTGCCAGCTCACTCCAGCCTTGGGGGGTTCGGAATGAGCAGTTCTTC. It codes for CASSLQPWGVRNEQFF.

The V and J genes are TRBV6-5 and TRBJ2-1; 11 bases map to TRBD2. Germline-derived CDR1 and CDR2 are MNHEY and SVGAGI. J was trimmed by 12 bases and V by 2 bases; bases with no gene match: 9. CDR3 size: 15 residues. CDR3 bases: TGTGCCAGCAGTTACGGTAGCGGGGGGGCTGTGGGGCAGTTCTTC. It translates to CASSYGSGGAVGQFF.

The rearrangement uses TRBV9 and TRBJ1-2, with 7 bases lining up with TRBD1. The CDR3 consists of 14 residues. CDR1 is SGDLS and CDR2 is YYNGEE in the germline V gene. V lost 4 bases, J lost 3 bases, and 6 bases stayed unmatched. CDR3 sequence reads: CASSPSTGDYGYTF. In DNA form, the CDR3 reads TGTGCCAGCAGCCCGAGTACAGGGGACTATGGCTACACCTTC.